This T cell receptor (beta chain) is from a study of blood T cell repertoires in COVID-19 (dated by TCRdb to the early 2020s). About the investigation overall: Collaborator samples came from the United States, Italy and Spain and covered acute and convalescent phases of COVID-19. The material from the prospective study consisted of cDNA or gDNA derived from T cells, B-cell-depleted T cells, or PBMCs. Deeply sampled blood TCRbeta repertoires from subjects exposed to, actively infected with, or recovered from COVID-19 were included in the dataset. The repertoires were released in a freely available public database intended as a resource for research on the immune response to SARS-CoV-2. Samples were obtained from the ongoing ImmuneRACE study (first 160 participants) and from 1,254 subjects provided by 6 global collaborators. Sample metadata almost always included a de-identified subject ID, COVID-19 status, age in years and sex. HLA class I and class II types, where available, came from metadata supplied by the sample provider rather than from assay-based typing.

The collaborating institutions used their own protocols to collect whole blood in K2EDTA tubes. For TCRbeta analysis, collaborator samples were shipped as frozen whole blood, as isolated PBMCs, or as DNA extracted from either sample type. The sample holds a few counts of this clone. The antigen this receptor binds is unknown. Nothing much larger sits one base from this clone, and base qualities are not available. TCRbeta CDR3 regions were amplified from genomic DNA by means of the immunoSEQ Assay, a bias-controlled multiplex PCR. In the original analysis: The number of nucleated cells in each sample was estimated by amplification of reference gene primers within the assay. To quantify the absolute abundance of each unique TCRbeta CDR3 rearrangement, sequence reads were collapsed and filtered. For each sample, productive Simpson clonality was calculated by taking the square root of Simpson's diversity index across productive rearrangements. The table was pulled from immuneACCESS by TCRdb, which kept in-frame rearrangements only. Such tables lose some clones; where checked, under half of the loss comes from unresolved V genes, and the rest has no known cause. Clone size and the V and J calls come from that table; the DNA yielded D and trimming. The sample table shows 55,000 to 95,000 clones, and 80% to 90% are seen once. Approximately 22% of the sample is taken by the ten largest.

Counted from cysteine to phenylalanine, this CDR3 has 18 amino acids. Kept here is only the CDR3 DNA, which spans 54 bases and is read in frame from base 1. At the junction V is shortened by 4 bases and J by 4 bases; bases outside the gene matches: 17. Reading the germline V gene gives CDR1 SGHVS and CDR2 FNYEAQ. Summary of the overall study and its limitations: How much clinical and demographic metadata was included differed by source and by participant, and the metadata was provided uncurated.

Material for sequencing was peripheral blood. The rearranged chain carries TRBV7-6 and TRBJ1-2; 8 central nucleotides agree with TRBD1. This clonotype originated in a woman in her seventies with acute or convalescent COVID-19. The nucleotide sequence reads as follows: TGTGCCAGCAGCTCAACCCGTGGGACAGGATTGAAATCCTATGGCTACACCTTC. Its protein is CASSSTRGTGLKSYGYTF.